The 19 T cell receptor beta chains below come from one sample, sequenced in a study of blood T cell repertoires in COVID-19 (dated by TCRdb to about 2020). Library creation used the immunoSEQ multiplex PCR assay. TCRdb obtained this table from immuneACCESS and retained in-frame rearrangements with V and J assigned. These tables miss some clones; where compared with another copy, unresolved V genes account for less than half of the shortfall, and the remainder is unexplained. Within this sample are about 330,000 clones, with about 92% of them counted one time only. In total, the top ten clones hold approximately 17% of the sample. What was sequenced was PBMCs or T cells enriched from blood (not recorded which). These receptors originate from a woman in her 30s who had recovered from COVID-19.

This sequence joins TRBV5-5 and TRBJ1-5, with a possible D match to TRBD1 (6 bases). CDR3 length: 15 residues. The germline V gene encodes CDR1 SGHKS and CDR2 YYEKEE (reference sequence). With 7 bases removed from V and 3 bases from J, the gap between germline ends came to 17 bases. CDR3 residues: CASALTGTINQPQHF. The CDR3 DNA reads as TGTGCCAGCGCTCTAACAGGGACGATCAATCAGCCCCAGCATTTT. Full variable domain (rest looked up from reference TRBV5-5 and TRBJ1-5): DAGVTQSPTHLIKTRGQQVTLRCSPISGHKSVSWYQQVLGQGPQFIFQYYEKEERGRGNFPDRFSARQFPNYSSELNVNALLLGDSALYLCASALTGTINQPQHFGDGTRLSIL.

The chain recombines TRBV6-5 with TRBJ1-2; 7 bases line up with TRBD1. CDR1 is MNHEY and CDR2 is SVGAGI in the germline V gene. The CDR3 contains 15 residues. V trimming: 6 bases; J trimming: 7 bases; junction bases outside the gene matches: 14. The CDR3 DNA is TGTGCCAGCAGCATACACCCCAGGGGGAACGGTGGCTACACCTTC. This gives the protein CASSIHPRGNGGYTF.

This chain joins TRBV2 and TRBJ2-3, with D unresolved. Per germline, CDR1 SNHLY and CDR2 FYNNEI. The CDR3 has 12 amino acids. V dropped 7 bases and J dropped 2 bases, with 7 bases sitting between them. CDR3 protein: CASKADTDTQYF. As DNA, the CDR3 is TGTGCCAGCAAGGCGGACACAGATACGCAGTATTTT.

This clone was counted a single time. The chain uses TRBV4-1 and TRBJ2-1; TRBD2 matches at 7 bases. The V segment lost 0 bases and the J segment 2 bases; nucleotides outside the gene matches: 4. Germline V CDR1 and CDR2: MGHRA, YSYEKL. The CDR3 has 16 amino acids. CDR3: CASSQDPGRTYNEQFF. The CDR3 DNA is TGCGCCAGCAGCCAAGATCCCGGGAGGACCTACAATGAGCAGTTCTTC.

The chain has TRBV19 and TRBJ1-2; 7 bases line up with TRBD1. The germline V gene encodes CDR1 LNHDA and CDR2 SQIVND (reference sequence). The trim removed 4 bases at V and 4 bases at J, leaving 9 bases unmatched. The CDR3 has 15 residues. As DNA, the CDR3 is TGTGCCAGTAGTACCAGCCTCGGGACAGTCTATGGCTACACCTTC. Its translation: CASSTSLGTVYGYTF.

The chain links TRBV28 to TRBJ2-1; a possible D gene is TRBD2 (5 bases). This CDR3 comprises 15 residues. V was shortened by 8 bases and J by 0 bases, with 14 bases between the two germline ends. Germline V gene sequence: CDR1 MDHEN, CDR2 SYDVKM. The CDR3 spells CASRNPGSSYNEQFF. The DNA for the CDR3 is TGTGCCAGCCGAAACCCGGGGAGCTCCTACAATGAGCAGTTCTTC.

This rearrangement joins TRBV7-2 to TRBJ1-1; D is undetermined. V was shortened by 4 bases and J by 3 bases, with 9 bases between the two germline ends. CDR3 length: 13 amino acids. Germline-derived CDR1 and CDR2 are SGHTA and FQGNSA. CDR3 nucleotides: TGTGCCAGCAGCTCCGGGAGCTACACTGAAGCTTTCTTT. Its protein product is CASSSGSYTEAFF.

V and J are TRBV5-4 and TRBJ2-7; TRBD2 matches 7 bases. The CDR3 is 17 residues long. The ends lost 4 bases at V and 0 bases at J; junction bases unmatched: 13. CDR1 SGHNT and CDR2 YYREEE come from the germline V gene (reference sequence). CDR3 protein: CASSLGGLAYSSYEQYF. The CDR3 DNA reads TGTGCCAGCAGCCTGGGAGGGCTAGCGTACAGCTCCTACGAGCAGTACTTC.

This clone appeared a single time. V usage is TRBV28 and J usage is TRBJ2-7; perhaps TRBD1 as D (5 bases). The CDR3 covers 15 residues. V lost 4 bases, J lost 2 bases, and 15 bases lay in between. Germline V gene sequence: CDR1 MDHEN, CDR2 SYDVKM. The CDR3: CASSSTQGSAYEQYF. DNA of the CDR3: TGTGCCAGCAGTTCAACCCAGGGAAGCGCCTACGAGCAGTACTTC.

This chain uses TRBV18 with TRBJ2-5; the D gene is possibly TRBD2 (5 bases). V dropped 2 bases and J dropped 5 bases, with 12 bases sitting between them. Germline CDR1 KGHSH, CDR2 LQKENI. This CDR3 region has 14 residues. The CDR3 DNA reads TGTGCCAGCTCACCATGGAGGCCCCCCGAGACCCAGTACTTC. Residues: CASSPWRPPETQYF. Supplemented by reference TRBV18 and TRBJ2-5, the full variable domain reads NAGVMQNPRHLVRRRGQEARLRCSPMKGHSHVYWYRQLPEEGLKFMVYLQKENIIDESGMPKERFSAEFPKEGPSILRIQQVVRGDSAAYFCASSPWRPPETQYFGPGTRLLVL.

The chain uses TRBV5-1 and TRBJ2-5; 11 nucleotides line up with TRBD2. Per germline, CDR1 SGHRS and CDR2 YFSETQ. CDR3 length: 16 residues. Trimming cost V 6 bases and J 8 bases; bases outside gene matches: 15. The CDR3 region is CASKVSELAGAVTQYF. CDR3 DNA sequence: TGCGCCAGCAAAGTTTCAGAACTAGCGGGGGCCGTCACCCAGTACTTC.

The chain is built from TRBV7-2 and TRBJ1-3; 12 bases are a match to TRBD1. The J segment lost 3 bases and the V segment lost 1 base, leaving 4 bases of the junction unmatched. This CDR3 region has 17 residues. The V gene's germline CDR1 is SGHTA and CDR2 FQGNSA. CDR3 DNA: TGTGCCAGCAGCTTAGGAGGGACAGGGGGCGTTGGAAACACCATATATTTT. It specifies CASSLGGTGGVGNTIYF.

The V and J genes are TRBV10-3 and TRBJ1-2, with 8 nucleotides matching TRBD1. The J segment lost 4 bases and the V segment lost 3 bases, leaving 7 bases of the junction unmatched. The germline V gene has CDR1 ENHRY and CDR2 SYGVKD. CDR3 length: 15 amino acids. This CDR3 reads CAISDVTGGFYGYTF. CDR3 DNA sequence: TGTGCCATCAGTGATGTCACAGGGGGATTCTATGGCTACACCTTC.

On this clone: This sample also contains other DNA sequences that code for the same CDR3. The chain uses TRBV12-3 or TRBV12-4 and TRBJ1-2, with D possibly being TRBD1 (5 bases). The CDR3 runs to 13 residues. Trimming stripped 6 bases from V and 4 bases from J, with 12 bases between. CDR3 bases: TGTGCCAGCAGCCCTACGGGGGGCTATGGCTACACCTTC. It is translated as CASSPTGGYGYTF.

With regard to this clone: Different DNA sequences within this sample yield the same CDR3. The rearrangement joins TRBV19 to TRBJ1-5; no clear D. Between the trimmed V and J ends, which lost 3 bases and 2 bases, there was a span of 5 bases. From germline, CDR1 is LNHDA and CDR2 SQIVND (reference sequence). The CDR3 is 13 amino acids. The chain's CDR3 is CASSIPGNQPQHF. As DNA, the CDR3 is TGTGCCAGTAGTATCCCGGGCAATCAGCCCCAGCATTTT. The full variable domain, rest sourced from reference TRBV19 and TRBJ1-5, is DGGITQSPKYLFRKEGQNVTLSCEQNLNHDAMYWYRQDPGQGLRLIYYSQIVNDFQKGDIAEGYSVSREKKESFPLTVTSAQKNPTAFYLCASSIPGNQPQHFGDGTRLSIL.

The chain recombines TRBV25-1 with TRBJ1-3; D not resolved. In germline, CDR1 is MGHDK, CDR2 SYGVNS. This CDR3 region has 15 residues. The V and J ends lost 10 bases and 3 bases respectively, with 19 bases between them. The CDR3 DNA follows: TGTGCCACCTCGAGAACGGGTTTAGGTGGAAACACCATATATTTT. Translating gives CATSRTGLGGNTIYF.

The V and J genes are TRBV4-2 and TRBJ2-7, with 10 bases fitting TRBD1. J lost 1 base, V lost 4 bases, and 4 bases had no gene match. This CDR3 comprises 15 residues. Germline V lookup: CDR1 LGHNA, CDR2 YNFKEQ. The CDR3 bases are TGTGCCAGCAGCCTCGGACAGGGGGTATCCTACGAGCAGTACTTC. Its protein is CASSLGQGVSYEQYF.

A remark on this clone: Distinct nucleotide sequences in the sample also encode this CDR3. The chain has TRBV4-3 and TRBJ1-4, with TRBD1 matching 7 bases. CDR1 and CDR2 from the germline V gene are LGHNA and YSLEER. This CDR3 is built from 15 residues. Trimming took 0 bases from V and 4 from J; bases not matched to a gene: 2. CDR3 amino acids: CASSQEGQLNEKLFF. Here the CDR3 DNA reads TGCGCCAGCAGCCAAGAGGGACAGCTTAATGAAAAACTGTTTTTT.

This rearrangement joins TRBV19 to TRBJ1-6; D gene unclear. V shed 7 bases and J shed 7 bases, with 14 bases lying between them. Germline V gene sequence: CDR1 LNHDA, CDR2 SQIVND (reference sequence). This CDR3 spans 14 amino acids. DNA of the CDR3: TGTGCCAGTAAGACCGCCGGAGGGAATTCACCCCTCCACTTT. It codes for CASKTAGGNSPLHF.